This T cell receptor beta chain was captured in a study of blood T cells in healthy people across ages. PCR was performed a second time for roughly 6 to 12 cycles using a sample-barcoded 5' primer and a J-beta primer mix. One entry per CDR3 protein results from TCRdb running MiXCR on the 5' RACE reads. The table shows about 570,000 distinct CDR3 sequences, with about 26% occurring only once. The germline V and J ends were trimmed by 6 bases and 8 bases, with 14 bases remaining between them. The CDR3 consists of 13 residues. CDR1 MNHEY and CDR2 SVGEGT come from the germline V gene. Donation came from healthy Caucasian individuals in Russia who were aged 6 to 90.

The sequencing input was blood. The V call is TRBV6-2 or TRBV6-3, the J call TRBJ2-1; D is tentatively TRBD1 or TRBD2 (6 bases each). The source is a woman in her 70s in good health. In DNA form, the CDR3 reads TGTGCCAGCAGGCAGACAGGAGGGGATGAGCAGTTCTTC. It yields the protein CASRQTGGDEQFF.